This T cell receptor (beta chain) was retrieved from a study of T cell responses to AZD1222 COVID-19 vaccine (dated by TCRdb to 2020 to 2022). A note on the overall study: AZD1222 recipients whose second dose came at about 4 weeks and those whose second dose came at about 12 weeks were combined into one group, since spike-specific TCR depth and breadth did not differ between the two schedules. A total of roughly 240 trial participants underwent TCR sequencing, of whom roughly 210 received two doses of AZD1222 and some 26 received two doses of the MenACWY control vaccine. Trial participants were enrolled by age into 18-55, 56-69 and 70-plus year subgroups, with roughly 160, 29 and 62 TCR-sequenced participants respectively. The paper as a whole reports these results and caveats: After two AZD1222 doses, both the breadth and the depth of spike-specific TCRs were significantly higher than at day 0 and than in MenACWY recipients. No day 14 peak-response samples were available, so repertoires were characterized only after the peak T cell response. The whole spike protein was spanned by vaccine-associated CD4 TCRs, and dominant responses were seen in regions 160-218 and 743-854. Most participants were white British and females outnumbered males, and the authors suggested that clonal diversity may have been underestimated. Only a handful of AZD1222 recipients were SARS-CoV-2 seropositive at baseline, limiting conclusions about previously exposed vaccinees. Epitopes outside the regions mutated in the B.1.351 and B.1.1.7 variants were reportedly recognized by nearly half of the unique spike-specific TCRs. In the small 56-69-year group, the increase in depth fell short of significance, most likely because of low power.

CDR1 SEHNR and CDR2 FQNEAQ were looked up in the germline V gene (reference sequence). The CDR3 measures 15 amino acids from cysteine to phenylalanine. This entry keeps only the CDR3 DNA: 45 bases, framed from base 1. Trimming at the junction amounts to 0 bases on V and 4 bases on J, and the germline ends lie 12 bases apart. The CDR3 regions of human TCRbeta chains were analyzed by immunosequencing. Per the original workflow: TCRs in the repertoires were compared against a reference library of SARS-CoV-2-specific TCRs that had been generated with the MIRA antigen-specificity platform. Breadth was defined as the fraction of unique TCRs that were SARS-CoV-2-associated, and depth was defined as the fraction of total T cells that were SARS-CoV-2-associated. Each spike-specific TCR was assigned to its reactive spike region and to a CD4 or CD8 class using the MIRA data. Log10-transformed breadth and depth values were compared by one-way ANOVA with Sidak's multiple comparisons tests. TCRdb took this table from immuneACCESS and kept in-frame rearrangements with V and J called. Such tables lack part of the clones; where checked against another copy, unresolved V genes explain under half of the gap, and the rest is unexplained. The V and J calls and clone size are taken from that table; D and trimming were inferred from the DNA. This sample holds some 150,000 clones; about 93% were observed only once. The ten biggest clones cover about 2.1% of the sample.

Remarks on this clone: What this receptor recognizes is not known. Base qualities were left out, and no much larger clone turns up one base away.

In light of the paper, this sample's time point label describes: baseline before first vaccination. The vaccinee samples were drawn from two UK trials, COV001 and COV002, one of which was a single-blind randomized controlled phase 2/3 trial testing AZD1222 (ChAdOx1 nCoV-19) in healthy adults. Trial participant PBMC samples were collected at day 0 and day 28 after the second dose for TCRbeta chain sequencing. The rearrangement joined TRBV7-9 to TRBJ1-1; the D gene identity is not certain. This receptor was taken from an adult in good health. This specimen was peripheral blood, taken on day 0 of AZD1222 vaccination. The DNA sequence is given as TGTGCCAGCAGCTTAGCGGACGGATGGCGCACTGAAGCTTTCTTT. The encoded protein is CASSLADGWRTEAFF. With all but the CDR3 taken from the reference TRBV7-9 and TRBJ1-1 genes, the full variable domain is: DTGVSQNPRHKITKRGQNVTFRCDPISEHNRLYWYRQTLGQGPEFLTYFQNEAQLEKSRLLSDRFSAERPKGSFSTLEIQRTEQGDSAMYLCASSLADGWRTEAFFGQGTRLTVV.